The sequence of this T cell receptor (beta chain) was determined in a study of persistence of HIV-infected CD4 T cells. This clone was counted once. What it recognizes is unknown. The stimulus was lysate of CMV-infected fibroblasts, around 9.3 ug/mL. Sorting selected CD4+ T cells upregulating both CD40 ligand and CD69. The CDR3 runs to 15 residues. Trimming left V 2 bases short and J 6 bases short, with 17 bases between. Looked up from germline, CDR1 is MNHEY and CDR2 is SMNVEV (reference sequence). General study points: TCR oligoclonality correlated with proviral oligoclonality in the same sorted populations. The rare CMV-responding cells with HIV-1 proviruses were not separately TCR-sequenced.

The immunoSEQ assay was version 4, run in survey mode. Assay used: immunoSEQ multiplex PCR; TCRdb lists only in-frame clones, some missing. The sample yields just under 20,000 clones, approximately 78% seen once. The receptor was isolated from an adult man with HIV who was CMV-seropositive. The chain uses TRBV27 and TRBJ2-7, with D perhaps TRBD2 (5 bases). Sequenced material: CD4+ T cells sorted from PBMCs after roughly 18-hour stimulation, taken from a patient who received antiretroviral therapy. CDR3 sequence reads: CASSLTAQTRGEQYF. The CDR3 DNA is TGTGCCAGCAGTTTAACGGCCCAGACCCGGGGCGAGCAGTACTTC.